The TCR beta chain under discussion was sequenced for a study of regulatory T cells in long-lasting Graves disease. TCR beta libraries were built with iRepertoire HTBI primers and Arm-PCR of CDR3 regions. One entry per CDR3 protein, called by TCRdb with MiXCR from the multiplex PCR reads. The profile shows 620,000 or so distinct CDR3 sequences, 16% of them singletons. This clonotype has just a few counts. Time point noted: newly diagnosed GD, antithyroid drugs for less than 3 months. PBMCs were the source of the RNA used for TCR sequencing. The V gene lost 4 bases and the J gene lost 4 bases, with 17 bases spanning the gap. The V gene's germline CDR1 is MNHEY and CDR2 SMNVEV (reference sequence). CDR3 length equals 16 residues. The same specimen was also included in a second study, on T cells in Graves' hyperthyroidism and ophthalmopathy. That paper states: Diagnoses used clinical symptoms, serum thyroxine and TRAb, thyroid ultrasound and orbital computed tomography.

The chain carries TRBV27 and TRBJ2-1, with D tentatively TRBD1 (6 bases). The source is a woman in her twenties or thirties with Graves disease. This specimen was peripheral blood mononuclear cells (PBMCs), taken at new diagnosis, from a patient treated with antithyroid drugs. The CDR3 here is CASSWVWQGIYNEQFF. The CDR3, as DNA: TGTGCCAGCAGTTGGGTGTGGCAGGGGATATACAATGAGCAGTTCTTC.